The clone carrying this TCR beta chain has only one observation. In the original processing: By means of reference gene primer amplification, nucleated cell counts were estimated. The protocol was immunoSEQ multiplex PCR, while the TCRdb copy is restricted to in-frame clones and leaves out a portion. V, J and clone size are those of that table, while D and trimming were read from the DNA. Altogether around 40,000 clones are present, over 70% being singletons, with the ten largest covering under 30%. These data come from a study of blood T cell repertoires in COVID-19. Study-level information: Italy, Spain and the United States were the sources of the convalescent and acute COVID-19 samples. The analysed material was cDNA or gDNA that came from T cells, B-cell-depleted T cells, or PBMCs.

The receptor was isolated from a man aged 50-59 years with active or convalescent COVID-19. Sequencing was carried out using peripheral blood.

CDR3 DNA: TGCGCCAGCAGGCCAACAGGGGCAGGGGAGACCCAGTACTTC. Amino acids: CASRPTGAGETQYF. This chain joins TRBV5-1 and TRBJ2-5; 7 bases line up with TRBD1. Losses at the gene ends were 5 bases for V and 5 bases for J; bases not matched to a gene: 9. The CDR3 has 14 amino acids. From germline, CDR1 is SGHRS and CDR2 YFSETQ.